Sequencing of this T cell receptor (beta chain) was carried out in a study of OX40 agonist ivuxolimab in advanced cancers. Whole-study context: Patients were dosed with the agonistic anti-OX40 (CD134) antibody ivuxolimab. Dose-escalation patients' cancers were hepatocellular carcinoma, melanoma, renal cell or head and neck cancer. Overall study results and limits: The mean number of expanded clones was higher in CD8+ T cells than in CD4+.

Assay used: immunoSEQ multiplex PCR; TCRdb lists only in-frame clones, some missing. Of tens of thousands of clones listed, 85% to 90% are singletons. With respect to this clone: The antigen is unknown.

The germline CDR1 and CDR2 sequences are MDHEN and SYDVKM. V was pared by 9 bases and J by 4 bases, with 16 bases of the junction left unmatched. This CDR3 has 17 amino acids. Patients were ineligible given autoimmune disease history or systemic immunosuppression. The V call is TRBV28, the J call TRBJ1-2, with 11 nucleotides matching TRBD1. The sample consisted of CD4+ or CD8+ T cells sorted from blood, taken in a trial of the OX40 agonist ivuxolimab. The sequence was collected from an adult with an advanced solid tumor such as melanoma, head and neck, liver or kidney cancer. In nucleotides, the CDR3 is TGTGCCAGTCGATCGGGACAGGGGGGTTTCTTCCTCTATGGCTACACCTTC. Translation: CASRSGQGGFFLYGYTF.